This T cell receptor (beta chain) derives from a study of T cell changes during pregnancy in multiple sclerosis. This clone was counted only a few times. Germline-derived CDR1 and CDR2 are SGHNT and YYREEE (reference sequence). There are 17 residues in the CDR3. V shed 0 bases and J shed 10 bases, with 20 bases lying between them. TCRdb's table, derived via immunoSEQ multiplex PCR, lists solely in-frame clones and lacks some. Of about 57,000 clones detected, about 91% appear once; the ten largest clones hold around 1.8%. This sample comprised peripheral blood, obtained after pregnancy. This TCR was sampled from a female donor with multiple sclerosis, enrolled in a pregnancy study. V is TRBV5-4 and J is TRBJ1-6, with unresolved D. The CDR3 coding sequence is TGTGCCAGCAGCTTGGGATCGACCTCAACAGCGGGATCACCCCTCCACTTT. Translation: CASSLGSTSTAGSPLHF. Filled out from reference TRBV5-4 and TRBJ1-6, the complete variable domain reads ETGVTQSPTHLIKTRGQQVTLRCSSQSGHNTVSWYQQALGQGPQFIFQYYREEENGRGNFPPRFSGLQFPNYSSELNVNALELDDSALYLCASSLGSTSTAGSPLHFGNGTRLTVT.